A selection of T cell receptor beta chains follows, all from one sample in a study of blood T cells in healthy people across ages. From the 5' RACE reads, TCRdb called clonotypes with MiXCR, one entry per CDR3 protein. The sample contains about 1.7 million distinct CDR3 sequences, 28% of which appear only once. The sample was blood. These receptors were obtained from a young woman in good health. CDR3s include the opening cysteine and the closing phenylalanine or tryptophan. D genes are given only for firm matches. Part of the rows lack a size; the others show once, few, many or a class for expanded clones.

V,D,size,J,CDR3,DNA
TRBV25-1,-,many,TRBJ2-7,CASSEWGRAGGSYEQYF,TGTGCCAGCAGTGAATGGGGTAGGGCCGGTGGTTCCTACGAGCAGTACTTC
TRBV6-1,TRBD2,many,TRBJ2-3,CASSLTGTSFTDTQYF,TGTGCCAGCAGTTTAACCGGGACTAGCTTCACAGATACGCAGTATTTT
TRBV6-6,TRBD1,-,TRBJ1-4,CASNYRGRTNEKLFF,TGTGCCAGCAATTACAGGGGGCGAACTAATGAAAAACTGTTTTTT
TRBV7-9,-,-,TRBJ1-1,CASSLGARGANTEAFF,TGTGCCAGCAGCTTAGGGGCGCGGGGGGCGAACACTGAAGCTTTCTTT
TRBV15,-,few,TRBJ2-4,CATSRDLGGKNIQYF,TGTGCCACCAGCAGAGATCTGGGCGGAAAAAACATTCAGTACTTC
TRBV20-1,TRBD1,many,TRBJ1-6,CSARDTGGANSPLHF,TGCAGTGCTAGAGATACAGGGGGCGCGAATTCACCCCTCCACTTT
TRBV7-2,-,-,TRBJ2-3,CASSWGETSSHTQYF,TGTGCCAGCAGCTGGGGGGAAACTAGTTCTCATACGCAGTATTTT
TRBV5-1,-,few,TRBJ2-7,CASSLRGGGNEQYF,TGCGCCAGCAGCTTGAGAGGGGGCGGGAACGAGCAGTACTTC
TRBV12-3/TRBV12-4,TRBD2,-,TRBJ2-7,CASSLGGSPSPYEQYF,TGTGCCAGCAGTCTCGGGGGGTCTCCGAGCCCCTACGAGCAGTACTTC
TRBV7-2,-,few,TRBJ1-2,CASSLDSGSLGYGYTF,TGTGCCAGCAGCTTAGACTCGGGCAGCTTAGGGTATGGCTACACCTTC
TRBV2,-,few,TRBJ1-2,CASNALTALGYTF,TGTGCCAGCAACGCGTTAACAGCCCTGGGCTACACCTTC
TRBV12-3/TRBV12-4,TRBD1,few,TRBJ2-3,CASSPIPGQGVSTDTQYF,TGTGCCAGCAGTCCTATCCCGGGACAGGGGGTCAGTACAGATACGCAGTATTTT
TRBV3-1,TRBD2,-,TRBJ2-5,CASKLAGQRRTYF,TGTGCCAGCAAACTAGCGGGTCAACGTAGGACGTACTTC
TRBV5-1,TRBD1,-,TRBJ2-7,CASSTQTGRVAEQYF,TGCGCCAGCAGCACCCAGACAGGGCGGGTCGCCGAGCAGTACTTC
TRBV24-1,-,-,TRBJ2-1,CATSGEASYEQFF,TGTGCCACCAGTGGGGAGGCTTCCTACGAGCAGTTCTTC
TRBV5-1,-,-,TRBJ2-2,CASSLARQNTGELFF,TGCGCCAGCAGCTTGGCCCGGCAAAACACCGGGGAGCTGTTTTTT
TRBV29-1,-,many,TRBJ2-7,CSALQGFSYEQYF,TGCAGCGCTCTACAGGGCTTCTCCTACGAGCAGTACTTC
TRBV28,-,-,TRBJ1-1,CASIPLQGRNTEAFF,TGTGCCAGCATTCCCCTCCAGGGAAGGAACACTGAAGCTTTCTTT
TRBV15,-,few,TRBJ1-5,CATRDRNQPQHF,TGTGCCACCAGGGACAGAAATCAGCCCCAGCATTTT
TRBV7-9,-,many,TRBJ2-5,CASGPPQGTETQYF,TGTGCCAGCGGGCCCCCCCAGGGGACAGAGACCCAGTACTTC
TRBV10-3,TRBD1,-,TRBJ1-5,CAIRGQGGQPQHF,TGTGCCATCAGAGGACAGGGTGGTCAGCCCCAGCATTTT
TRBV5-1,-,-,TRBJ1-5,CASSPWRGSNQPQHF,TGCGCCAGCAGCCCATGGAGGGGAAGCAATCAGCCCCAGCATTTT
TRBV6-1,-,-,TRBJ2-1,CASSEEAREQFF,TGTGCCAGCAGTGAGGAGGCCCGTGAGCAGTTCTTC
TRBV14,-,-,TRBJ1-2,CASSQGGAVGLGYTF,TGTGCCAGCAGCCAAGGAGGGGCCGTGGGTCTTGGCTACACCTTC
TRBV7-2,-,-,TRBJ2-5,CASSLAGLGETHYF,TGTGCCAGCAGCTTAGCAGGGCTGGGGGAGACCCACTACTTC
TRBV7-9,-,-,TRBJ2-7,CASSPQSQKEFF,TGTGCCAGCAGCCCTCAAAGCCAAAAGGAGTTCTTC
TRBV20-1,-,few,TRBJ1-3,CSARDPSSSGNTIYF,TGCAGTGCTAGAGATCCCAGTTCCTCTGGAAACACCATATATTTT
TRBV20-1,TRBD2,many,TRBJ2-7,CSARDQRERNYEQYF,TGCAGTGCTAGAGACCAGCGGGAGAGAAACTACGAGCAGTACTTC
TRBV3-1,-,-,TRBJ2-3,CASSPKEWPHTQYF,TGTGCCAGCAGCCCGAAGGAGTGGCCCCATACGCAGTATTTT